This T cell receptor (beta chain) was identified during a study of blood T cell repertoires in COVID-19. Study-wide context: COVID-19 samples, acute and convalescent, were from the United States, Italy and Spain. Sample material is recorded as cDNA or gDNA derived from T cells, B-cell-depleted T cells, or PBMCs.

As regards this clone: The identical CDR3 is also encoded by other nucleotide sequences in the sample.

In the original processing: By means of reference gene primer amplification, nucleated cell counts were estimated. Sequencing used immunoSEQ multiplex PCR; TCRdb keeps in-frame clones, though not all of them. The V and J calls and clone size come from that table; D and trimming were worked out from the DNA. The table lists about 130,000 clones, nearly 70% of them singletons. The receptor was isolated from a woman aged 70-85 years with acute or convalescent COVID-19. The sequenced sample consisted of peripheral blood.

Here the CDR3 DNA reads TGTGCCAGCAGTTACGGGGGCAGCAATCAGCCCCAGCATTTT. Amino acids: CASSYGGSNQPQHF. The rearrangement links TRBV6-5 to TRBJ1-5; TRBD1 might be the D (6 bases). The CDR3 spans 14 residues. V dropped 2 bases and J dropped 1 base, with 6 bases sitting between them. Germline V gene sequence: CDR1 MNHEY, CDR2 SVGAGI.